A selection of T cell receptor beta chains follows, all from one sample in a study of T-cell memory formation after mild COVID-19. TCRdb redid the calling of the 5' RACE reads with MiXCR, one entry per CDR3 protein. Of 400,000 to 500,000 distinct CDR3 sequences listed, over 15% are singletons. Sequencing input: PBMCs or a T cell subset sorted from them (not recorded which). The receptors were gathered from a man aged 18 to 29 who had mild COVID-19 (a few samples of this study predate the infection). Cell type and time point are not known. Both conserved end residues are part of each CDR3. D genes are given only for firm matches. Only some rows state a clone size, as once, few, many or a class for expanded clones.

v_call	clone_size	j_call	d_call	cdr3_nt	cdr3_aa
TRBV7-2	few	TRBJ1-1	TRBD1	TGTGCCAGCAGCTTACCGTTTCAGGGGGCGGCTTTCTTT	CASSLPFQGAAFF
TRBV6-5	few	TRBJ2-7	-	TGTGCCAGCAGTTACTCTGGGTGGCAGCTCGAGCAGTACTTC	CASSYSGWQLEQYF
TRBV6-1	few	TRBJ1-5	-	TGTGCCAGCAAGGCGCAGGGGATGCAGCCCCAGCATTTT	CASKAQGMQPQHF
TRBV6-6	few	TRBJ1-6	-	TGTGCCAGCAAACTGCAGGGGAATTTGTCACCCCTCCACTTT	CASKLQGNLSPLHF
TRBV5-1	-	TRBJ1-1	TRBD1	TGCGCCAGCAGTTGGGGACAGATGGGTTCTTACCTCAGAGATTTGAACACTGAAGCTTTCTTT	CASSWGQMGSYLRDLNTEAFF
TRBV20-1	few	TRBJ2-2	-	TGCAGTGCTAGAGCTCAGGGTTTCACCGGGGAGCTGTTTTTT	CSARAQGFTGELFF
TRBV7-6	few	TRBJ2-2	TRBD2	TGTGCCAGCAGCCCCGGGACTAGCGGGGTGACCGGGGAGCTGTTTTTT	CASSPGTSGVTGELFF
TRBV28	-	TRBJ2-5	TRBD2	TGTGCCAGCAGTTCACCTTCGGGGGGGGCCCAGTACTTC	CASSSPSGGAQYF
TRBV5-1	many	TRBJ2-7	-	TGCGCCAGCACTGATGACGGTTCCCCCTCGAGCTTC	CASTDDGSPSSF
TRBV20-1	few	TRBJ2-7	-	TGCAGTGCCTTTGGCAACGAGCAGTACTTC	CSAFGNEQYF
TRBV11-2	few	TRBJ1-1	-	TGTGCCAGCAGCCAGGGGTACCCTTGGAGATCCGAAGCTTTCTTT	CASSQGYPWRSEAFF
TRBV2	few	TRBJ2-1	-	TGTGCCAGCAGGGGGGACACTGGCTCCTACAATGAGCAGTTCTTC	CASRGDTGSYNEQFF
TRBV4-1	few	TRBJ2-1	TRBD2	TGCGCCAGCAGCCCGGAAGCGGGGGGGAGCTCCTACAATGAGCAGTTCTTC	CASSPEAGGSSYNEQFF
TRBV29-1	-	TRBJ2-7	TRBD1	TGCAGCGCAAACCCCGGACCGGGACAGCCCTACGAGCAGTACTTC	CSANPGPGQPYEQYF
TRBV28	-	TRBJ1-5	-	TGTGCCAGCAGCCAGGACAGATTTCAGCCCCAGCATTTT	CASSQDRFQPQHF
TRBV29-1	few	TRBJ2-5	TRBD2	TGCAGCGTTGAAAAACCCGGGACTAGCGGGGATGGATGGGAGACCCAGTACTTC	CSVEKPGTSGDGWETQYF
TRBV20-1	few	TRBJ2-2	-	TGCAGTGCCCAGAGAGCCGGGAACACCGGGGAGCTGTTTTTT	CSAQRAGNTGELFF
TRBV21-1	-	TRBJ2-3	-	TGTGCCAGCAGCCCCCCCGGATCGGGGCAGTGGACGGGCACAGATACGCAGTATTTT	CASSPPGSGQWTGTDTQYF
TRBV3-1	-	TRBJ1-5	-	TGTGCCAGCAGCCAAGGCAGGAGGTTCGGTCAGCCCCAGCATTTT	CASSQGRRFGQPQHF
TRBV6-2/TRBV6-3	few	TRBJ1-2	TRBD1	TGTGCCAGCAGCGATAGACAGGGGCTCGTCTATGGCTACACCTTC	CASSDRQGLVYGYTF
TRBV6-2/TRBV6-3	-	TRBJ2-7	-	TGTGCCAGCAGTTACTCCGGGCCCTCCTACGAGCAGTACTTC	CASSYSGPSYEQYF
TRBV6-2/TRBV6-3	-	TRBJ2-5	TRBD2	TGTGCCAGCAGCCACCCCTTTAGCGGGGACCAAGAGACCCAGTACTTC	CASSHPFSGDQETQYF
TRBV5-1	-	TRBJ2-1	-	TGCGCCAGCAGCTTGGACCGGGACGGCAATGAGCAGTTCTTC	CASSLDRDGNEQFF
TRBV4-2	few	TRBJ2-1	TRBD2	TGTGCCAGCAGCCAAGAGTTGGCGGGGGGGTTCGATGAGCAGTTCTTC	CASSQELAGGFDEQFF
TRBV20-1	few	TRBJ2-3	-	TGCAGTGCTAGTAGGGGCACAGATACGCAGTATTTT	CSASRGTDTQYF
TRBV18	-	TRBJ1-1	-	TGTGCCAGCTCACCACGAGGGGACGCTTTCTTT	CASSPRGDAFF
TRBV9	few	TRBJ2-7	-	TGTGCCAGCAGCGTAGGGTTTCGGGCCTACGAGCAGTACTTC	CASSVGFRAYEQYF
TRBV7-3	few	TRBJ2-1	-	TGTGCCAGCAGCGCGTGGGGGGTAGGCGATGAGCAGTTCTTC	CASSAWGVGDEQFF
TRBV12-3/TRBV12-4	-	TRBJ2-3	-	TGTGCCAGCAGTCGGTTCAGCACAGATACGCAGTATTTT	CASSRFSTDTQYF
TRBV7-2	few	TRBJ2-3	-	TGTGCCAGCAGTTCGGGGGTTGGCGAGACGCAGTATTTT	CASSSGVGETQYF
TRBV9	few	TRBJ2-5	-	TGTGCCAGCCGCGCGATCAAACAGGGATCTAGGAAGACCCAGTACTTC	CASRAIKQGSRKTQYF
TRBV29-1	-	TRBJ2-3	-	TGCAGCGCCGACCCGGACGGGACGCAGTATTTT	CSADPDGTQYF
TRBV2	few	TRBJ1-4	-	TGTGCCAGCAGTACGATTGGGGCAGCTAATGAAAAACTGTTTTTT	CASSTIGAANEKLFF
TRBV4-2	-	TRBJ1-4	TRBD1	TGTGCCAGCAGCCCCAGTGGGGACAGGGAAGAAGTAGAAGCAACTAATGAAAAACTGTTTTTT	CASSPSGDREEVEATNEKLFF
TRBV29-1	-	TRBJ1-2	-	TGCAGCGTGCAGTCAGGGTATGGCTACACCTTC	CSVQSGYGYTF
TRBV15	few	TRBJ2-3	-	TGTGCCACCAGCAGAGCATCGGAACCCACAGATACGCAGTATTTT	CATSRASEPTDTQYF
TRBV18	-	TRBJ1-2	TRBD1	TGTGCCAGCTCCTCGAATTTGGGGACAGAGTACTATGGCTACACCTTC	CASSSNLGTEYYGYTF
TRBV5-1	once	TRBJ2-6	-	TGCGCCAGCAGCTTGGACACAGGATTCCGCTCTGGGGCCAACGTCCTGACTTTC	CASSLDTGFRSGANVLTF
TRBV6-5	few	TRBJ2-7	-	TGTGCCAGCAAGGGTCCTTCTGCCTACGAGCAGTACTTC	CASKGPSAYEQYF
TRBV12-3/TRBV12-4	-	TRBJ1-2	TRBD1	TGTGCCAGCAGTCGTCCCGGGACAGGGAAACCTGGCTACACCTTC	CASSRPGTGKPGYTF
TRBV6-6	few	TRBJ2-5	TRBD2	TGTGCCAGCAACGGGGGGCAAGAGACCCAGTACTTC	CASNGGQETQYF
TRBV27	few	TRBJ1-4	-	TGTGCCAGCAGTTCCCTAACAGAGGAAAATGAAAAACTGTTTTTT	CASSSLTEENEKLFF
TRBV29-1	many	TRBJ2-3	TRBD1	TGCAGCGCTACGACAGGGGGAACCAATACGCAGTATTTT	CSATTGGTNTQYF
TRBV7-2	many	TRBJ2-1	-	TGTGCCAGCAGCACCGACCGGGTCCCAGGCCATGAGCAGTTCTTC	CASSTDRVPGHEQFF
TRBV29-1	once	TRBJ1-4	TRBD1	TGCAGCGCCCTGACAGGGGATGAAAAACTGTTTTTT	CSALTGDEKLFF
TRBV27	few	TRBJ2-3	-	TGTGCCAGCAGTAACCCCCTCTTCAATACGCAGTATTTT	CASSNPLFNTQYF
TRBV4-2	-	TRBJ1-1	-	TGTGCCAGCAGCCAACGTATCAACACTGAAGCTTTCTTT	CASSQRINTEAFF
TRBV24-1	many	TRBJ2-6	-	TGTGCCACCATACGGGGTCCTCGCTCTGGGGCCAACGTCCTGACTTTC	CATIRGPRSGANVLTF
TRBV6-2/TRBV6-3	-	TRBJ2-7	TRBD2	TGTGCCAGCAGTTACCACCCCGGGACTAGCGGGGGCTACTCCTACGAGCAGTACTTC	CASSYHPGTSGGYSYEQYF